The TCR beta chain under discussion was sequenced for a study of fetal regulatory T cell absence and autoimmunity. Study-wide background: Exocrine pancreas autoimmunity occurred in IPEX patients lacking clinical diabetes.

Study outcomes and limitations: Pancreas TCRs were oligoclonally enriched versus cord blood, some clones over 80-fold. In IPEX syndrome, oligoclonal enrichment was read as supporting prenatal antigen-driven autoimmunity in the pancreas. Pancreas and cord blood did not differ much in TRB family usage.

Regarding this clone: As yet, its antigen is unknown.

The CDR3 extends over 17 amino acids. Germline CDR1 and CDR2: SNHLY and FYNNEI. The trim removed 5 bases at V and 1 base at J, leaving 5 bases unmatched. The protocol was immunoSEQ multiplex PCR, while the TCRdb copy is restricted to in-frame clones and leaves out a portion. The sample yields more than 90,000 clones, 60% to 80% seen once. This TCR came from a male donor with IPEX syndrome. Material: pancreas tissue. The V call is TRBV2, the J call TRBJ2-3; 14 bases are a match to TRBD2. This CDR3 is CASSPGTSGRGTDTQYF. DNA of the CDR3: TGTGCCAGCAGTCCGGGGACTAGCGGGAGAGGCACAGATACGCAGTATTTT.